Each of the 25 T cell receptor beta chains below was sequenced from the same sample in a study of cytomegalovirus exposure and HLA in healthy donors. 13 Jbeta primers and 60 Vbeta primers were used for the PCR. Assay used: immunoSEQ multiplex PCR; TCRdb lists only in-frame clones, some missing. The sample lists roughly 200,000 clones, 65% to 85% occurring once. The sample taken for sequencing was PBMCs. The receptors come from a woman in her 30s in good health and CMV-seronegative.

The gene calls are TRBV7-3 and TRBJ2-7, with TRBD1 matching 7 bases. This CDR3 has 14 amino acids. V trimming: 4 bases; J trimming: 4 bases; junction bases outside the gene matches: 7. Germline lookup yields CDR1 SGHTA and CDR2 FQGTGA. The CDR3 is CASSSTGQIYEQYF. DNA of the CDR3: TGTGCCAGCAGCTCTACGGGACAGATTTACGAGCAGTACTTC. Looking up the rest from reference TRBV7-3 and TRBJ2-7 gives the full variable domain: GAGVSQTPSNKVTEKGKYVELRCDPISGHTALYWYRQSLGQGPEFLIYFQGTGAADDSGLPNDRFFAVRPEGSVSTLKIQRTERGDSAVYLCASSSTGQIYEQYFGPGTRLTVT.

CDR3: CASSLGPGAYNSPLHF. The CDR3, as DNA: TGTGCCAGCAGTTTAGGGCCAGGTGCTTATAATTCACCCCTCCACTTT. V and J are TRBV27 and TRBJ1-6, with D unresolved. CDR1 is MNHEY and CDR2 is SMNVEV in the germline V gene (reference sequence). The CDR3 totals 16 residues. Trimming cost V 2 bases and J 4 bases, with 12 bases left between them.

The CDR3 coding sequence is TGTGCCATCAGTGAGGGAGGGGGCACAGATACGCAGTATTTT. Its protein product is CAISEGGGTDTQYF. The genes are TRBV10-3 and TRBJ2-3; possible D gene TRBD2, 6 bases. CDR3 length: 14 amino acids. From germline, CDR1 is ENHRY and CDR2 SYGVKD. Trimming removed 2 bases at V and 1 base at J, with 7 bases between.

This clone was found once. The chain recombines TRBV4-2 with TRBJ2-1, with 11 bases that match TRBD2. The CDR3 consists of 17 residues. Germline CDR1 is LGHNA and CDR2 is YNFKEQ. Losses at the gene ends were 1 base for V and 7 bases for J; bases not matched to a gene: 9. The CDR3 spells CASSQVVAGGPWNEQFF. Written as DNA, the CDR3 is TGTGCCAGCAGCCAAGTTGTAGCGGGGGGGCCTTGGAATGAGCAGTTCTTC.

The chain links TRBV6-1 to TRBJ2-1; maybe TRBD1 (5 bases). In germline, CDR1 is MNHNS, CDR2 SASEGT. V was pared by 5 bases and J by 13 bases, with 24 bases between. This CDR3 spans 15 amino acids. The DNA of the CDR3 is TGTGCCAGCAGTCAACAGGCCTACCCGGTCAGGGCACAGTTCTTC. Translation gives CASSQQAYPVRAQFF.

J is TRBJ2-7 and V is TRBV6-5; 12 bases are a match to TRBD2. J lost 3 bases, V lost 7 bases, and 7 bases had no gene match. Germline CDR1 MNHEY, CDR2 SVGAGI. The CDR3 length is 15 residues. The CDR3 sequence is CASTSPTSGSYEQYF. In nucleotides, the CDR3 is TGTGCCAGCACTTCCCCGACTAGCGGGAGCTACGAGCAGTACTTC.

The rearrangement uses TRBV5-1 and TRBJ1-5, with 8 bases identical to TRBD1. The length of the CDR3 is 14 residues. Germline CDR1 is SGHRS and CDR2 is YFSETQ. The V segment lost 4 bases and the J segment 7 bases; nucleotides outside the gene matches: 7. The DNA of the CDR3 is TGCGCCAGCAGCCCGCGGACAGGGTACCAGCCCCAGCATTTT. Protein: CASSPRTGYQPQHF. The full variable domain, in which reference TRBV5-1 and TRBJ1-5 provide the parts outside the CDR3, is KAGVTQTPRYLIKTRGQQVTLSCSPISGHRSVSWYQQTPGQGLQFLFEYFSETQRNKGNFPGRFSGRQFSNSRSEMNVSTLELGDSALYLCASSPRTGYQPQHFGDGTRLSIL.

The chain recombines TRBV19 with TRBJ1-2, with a weak D call TRBD1 (6 bases). The CDR3 has 14 amino acids. The V and J ends lost 7 bases and 0 bases respectively, with 12 bases between them. Germline loops: CDR1 LNHDA, CDR2 SQIVND (reference sequence). The CDR3 DNA follows: TGTGCCAGTACCACGGACAGAGCTAACTATGGCTACACCTTC. It is translated as CASTTDRANYGYTF.

This clone was observed a few times. The chain combines TRBV7-9 with TRBJ1-2, with 7 bases identical to TRBD1. With 5 bases clipped from V and 7 bases from J, the junction kept 10 bases outside the gene matches. The germline V gene has CDR1 SEHNR and CDR2 FQNEAQ (reference sequence). The CDR3 consists of 14 residues. The CDR3: CASSHRDRSSGYTF. The DNA for the CDR3 is TGTGCCAGCAGCCACCGGGACAGAAGCTCTGGCTACACCTTC.

The V gene is TRBV27, the J gene TRBJ2-2, with 9 bases fitting TRBD2. Germline-derived CDR1 and CDR2 are MNHEY and SMNVEV (reference sequence). The CDR3 consists of 17 residues. The trim removed 2 bases at V and 4 bases at J, leaving 8 bases unmatched. The CDR3 sequence is CASSLGLAGTLTGELFF. Written as DNA, the CDR3 is TGTGCCAGCAGTTTAGGGCTAGCGGGGACCCTCACCGGGGAGCTGTTTTTT.

DNA for the CDR3: TGTGCCAGCAGCTTTGTAGTGAACACTGAAGCTTTCTTT. It codes for CASSFVVNTEAFF. The chain combines TRBV7-9 with TRBJ1-1; unclear D gene. CDR1 is SEHNR and CDR2 is FQNEAQ in the germline V gene (reference sequence). CDR3 size: 13 residues. Deletions cut 3 bases from V and 0 bases from J, with 5 bases between.

The rearrangement joins TRBV6-6 to TRBJ1-3, with a tentative D call TRBD1 (5 bases). CDR3 length equals 16 residues. Germline V gives CDR1 MNHNY, CDR2 SVGAGI (reference sequence). V lost 0 bases to trimming and J lost 2 bases, with 11 bases between them. CDR3 in amino acids: CASSYSWGRTGNTIYF. The CDR3 nucleotides are TGTGCCAGCAGTTACTCGTGGGGCAGGACTGGAAACACCATATATTTT.

This clone was observed a handful of times. The CDR3 nucleotides read TGTGCCACCAGCAGCGTTTATTCCGGGGAGCTGTTTTTT. Protein product: CATSSVYSGELFF. V is TRBV15 and J is TRBJ2-2; D is unclear. The V end was cut by 3 bases, the J end by 6 bases, with 8 bases between. Germline assignment: CDR1 LNHNV and CDR2 YYDKDF (reference sequence). CDR3 length: 13 residues.

The CDR3 loop reads CASSLPPADEQYF. CDR3 bases: TGTGCCAGCAGCTTGCCGCCCGCGGACGAGCAGTACTTC. This chain joins TRBV5-4 and TRBJ2-7; no clear D gene. The CDR3 has 13 residues. Trimming removed 1 base from V and 5 bases from J, with 10 bases in between. From germline, CDR1 is SGHNT and CDR2 YYREEE (reference sequence). Supplemented by reference TRBV5-4 and TRBJ2-7, the full variable domain reads ETGVTQSPTHLIKTRGQQVTLRCSSQSGHNTVSWYQQALGQGPQFIFQYYREEENGRGNFPPRFSGLQFPNYSSELNVNALELDDSALYLCASSLPPADEQYFGPGTRLTVT.

The V gene is TRBV18, the J gene TRBJ2-1; weak D call: TRBD1 (7 bases). Germline V gene sequence: CDR1 KGHSH, CDR2 LQKENI. Trimming stripped 4 bases from V and 9 bases from J, with 19 bases between. The CDR3 is 15 residues long. The CDR3 spells CASSLFGPQGGEQFF. The CDR3 DNA reads TGTGCCAGCTCACTCTTCGGACCTCAGGGGGGTGAGCAGTTCTTC.

This clone came up a few times. This chain connects TRBV10-2 to TRBJ1-1; D perhaps matches TRBD1 (5 bases). V was trimmed by 4 bases and J by 3 bases, leaving 15 bases between them. This CDR3 spans 15 amino acids. Germline V CDR1 and CDR2: WSHSY, SAAADI. The CDR3 is CASSVDRIIYTEAFF. The CDR3 region has the DNA TGCGCCAGCAGTGTCGACAGAATTATCTACACTGAAGCTTTCTTT.

Concerning this clone itself: Different DNA sequences within this sample yield the same CDR3. This chain uses TRBV9 with TRBJ2-7; D remains unclear. Germline values: CDR1 SGDLS, CDR2 YYNGEE. Trimming pared 4 bases from V and 1 base from J, leaving 6 bases between. The CDR3 is 12 amino acids. CDR3 sequence: CASSSSSYEQYF. The CDR3 bases are TGTGCCAGCAGCTCGAGTTCCTACGAGCAGTACTTC.

This sequence joins TRBV2 and TRBJ2-7; D unclear. Trimming removed 2 bases at V and 6 bases at J, with 11 bases between. This CDR3 is built from 13 residues. Germline-derived CDR1 and CDR2 are SNHLY and FYNNEI. CDR3 loop: CASSENPTGEQYF. In nucleotides, the CDR3 is TGTGCCAGCAGTGAAAATCCGACGGGCGAGCAGTACTTC.

The chain couples TRBV5-4 to TRBJ1-1; 10 bases are a match to TRBD1. The CDR3 runs to 14 residues. V shed 4 bases and J 3 bases; nucleotides not matched to a gene: 3. The germline V gene encodes CDR1 SGHNT and CDR2 YYREEE (reference sequence). The DNA for the CDR3 is TGTGCCAGCAGCACGGGACAGGGGTACACTGAAGCTTTCTTT. Residues: CASSTGQGYTEAFF.

The chain recombines TRBV15 with TRBJ2-7, with no clear D. CDR3 length equals 14 residues. Per germline, CDR1 LNHNV and CDR2 YYDKDF (reference sequence). V was pared by 4 bases and J by 0 bases, with 10 bases between. CDR3 DNA: TGTGCCACCAGCACCTATTCTAGCTCCTACGAGCAGTACTTC. Residues: CATSTYSSSYEQYF.

The J gene is TRBJ2-7, the V gene TRBV6-5; TRBD2 matches 7 bases. The germline CDR1 and CDR2 sequences are MNHEY and SVGAGI. The length of the CDR3 is 15 residues. V shed 5 bases and J 2 bases; nucleotides not matched to a gene: 9. CDR3 residues: CASSPSGRTTYEQYF. CDR3 in DNA: TGTGCCAGCAGTCCTAGCGGAAGAACTACCTACGAGCAGTACTTC.

The rearrangement links TRBV7-2 to TRBJ2-5; no clear D. CDR1 SGHTA and CDR2 FQGNSA come from the germline V gene. Trimming removed 2 bases from V and 0 bases from J, with 4 bases in between. This CDR3 is built from 13 residues. Written as DNA, the CDR3 is TGTGCCAGCAGCTTATCCTACCAAGAGACCCAGTACTTC. This encodes CASSLSYQETQYF.

This sequence joins TRBV5-1 and TRBJ1-5, with TRBD1 matching 8 bases. The V and J ends lost 3 bases and 6 bases, in that order; junction bases with no gene match: 5. The CDR3 covers 14 residues. In germline, CDR1 is SGHRS, CDR2 YFSETQ. CDR3 bases: TGCGCCAGCAGCTGGACAGGGTCGGGTCAGCCCCAGCATTTT. Translation gives CASSWTGSGQPQHF.

This clone was seen only a few times. The chain uses TRBV19 and TRBJ2-7; 12 bases align to TRBD1. Germline V gene data show CDR1 as LNHDA and CDR2 as SQIVND (reference sequence). The CDR3 contains 13 residues. The trim removed 5 bases at V and 5 bases at J, leaving 1 base unmatched. CDR3 in DNA: TGTGCCAGTAGTGGGACAGGGGGCGACGAGCAGTACTTC. Translation gives CASSGTGGDEQYF.

The chain has TRBV30 and TRBJ2-1; D is perhaps TRBD1 (6 bases). With 4 bases removed from V and 0 bases from J, the gap between germline ends came to 19 bases. The CDR3 contains 17 residues. The germline V gene has CDR1 GTSNPN and CDR2 SVGIG (reference sequence). CDR3 region: CAWTDNSGTISYNEQFF. The CDR3 nucleotides read TGTGCCTGGACTGATAATTCCGGGACAATCTCCTACAATGAGCAGTTCTTC.